The clone carrying this T cell receptor (beta chain) occurred many times. The sample comes from a study of neurological immune-mediated disorders. Germline values: CDR1 SGHRS, CDR2 YFSETQ. V was clipped by 4 bases and J by 0 bases, with 7 bases between them. CDR3 length equals 13 residues. Each CDR3 protein gets one entry after TCRdb re-called the 5' RACE reads with MiXCR. The table records 66,000 or so distinct CDR3 sequences, 3% to 4% of them present only once. Material: PBMCs. The chain has TRBV5-1 and TRBJ1-1; D call uncertain. The sequence came from a man aged 35 to 55 with multiple sclerosis. DNA for the CDR3: TGCGCCAGCAGCCCAATAGTGAACACTGAAGCTTTCTTT. This codes for CASSPIVNTEAFF.